Presented here are 27 T cell receptor beta chains from one specimen sequenced in a study of blood T cell repertoires in COVID-19. Sequenced by immunoSEQ multiplex PCR; TCRdb stores in-frame clones only, minus some. The sample carries roughly 85,000 clones, around four fifths recorded once. What was sequenced was peripheral blood. The source is a human donor in a cohort sampled during active COVID-19.

The chain links TRBV3-1 (or the pseudogene TRBV3-2) to TRBJ2-5; 12 nucleotides align to TRBD1. CDR1 and CDR2 (germline): LGHDT, YNNKEL (reference sequence). Trimming took 5 bases from V and 5 from J; bases not matched to a gene: 9. This CDR3 is 16 amino acids long. CDR3 DNA: TGTGCCAGCAGCGGACGGGACAGGGGGCGGAGGGAGACCCAGTACTTC. This sequence encodes CASSGRDRGRRETQYF.

This clone came up a few times. The gene calls are TRBV30 and TRBJ1-2; 9 bases line up with TRBD1. CDR3 length equals 16 residues. V lost 7 bases, J lost 0 bases, and 12 bases stayed unmatched. The V gene's germline CDR1 is GTSNPN and CDR2 SVGIG (reference sequence). CDR3 nucleotide sequence: TGTGCCTTGCGCCGGGACAGGGCCCCTACTAACTATGGCTACACCTTC. Amino acids: CALRRDRAPTNYGYTF.

The V and J genes are TRBV2 and TRBJ2-5, with 10 bases lining up with TRBD1. The trim removed 6 bases at V and 5 bases at J, leaving 3 bases unmatched. This CDR3 contains 13 residues. Germline CDR1 reads SNHLY; CDR2 reads FYNNEI. The CDR3 loop reads CASSDRGRETQYF. CDR3 nucleotides: TGTGCCAGCAGCGACAGGGGGCGGGAGACCCAGTACTTC.

The V call is TRBV11-2, the J call TRBJ2-7; 8 nucleotides line up with TRBD1. CDR1 and CDR2 from the germline V gene are SGHAT and FQNNGV. Germline trimming cut 5 bases from V and 4 bases from J; bases unmatched to any gene: 13. CDR3 length: 16 amino acids. CDR3 loop: CASSPGGHRGIYEQYF. CDR3 in DNA: TGTGCCAGCAGCCCAGGGGGGCACAGGGGGATTTACGAGCAGTACTTC.

The genes are TRBV15 and TRBJ2-4; 7 nucleotides match TRBD2. The CDR3 contains 14 residues. Germline V gene data show CDR1 as LNHNV and CDR2 as YYDKDF (reference sequence). V shed 0 bases, J shed 6 bases, and the junction held 2 bases outside the gene matches. CDR3 DNA sequence: TGTGCCACCAGCAGAGATACGGGGGGAAACATTCAGTACTTC. Translating gives CATSRDTGGNIQYF.

The chain is built from TRBV2 and TRBJ2-7, with TRBD1 matching over 8 bases. The CDR3 sequence is 15 residues long. Looked up from germline, CDR1 is SNHLY and CDR2 is FYNNEI. The trim removed 1 base at V and 1 base at J, leaving 3 bases unmatched. Written as DNA, the CDR3 is TGTGCCAGCAGTGAAGGGACAGGGAGGTCCTACGAGCAGTACTTC. Amino acid sequence: CASSEGTGRSYEQYF.

This chain uses TRBV4-1 with TRBJ2-7; possible D gene TRBD1, 6 bases. This CDR3 is built from 15 residues. Trimming cost V 1 base and J 6 bases, with 16 bases left between them. Germline values: CDR1 MGHRA, CDR2 YSYEKL. CDR3 amino acids: CASSQVSGAPSEQYF. Here the CDR3 DNA reads TGCGCCAGCAGCCAAGTATCAGGGGCCCCTAGCGAGCAGTACTTC.

In DNA, the CDR3 is TGTGCCAGCAGCTTAGACAGGGCGGAGCAGCCCCAGCATTTT. This translates into CASSLDRAEQPQHF. J is TRBJ1-5 and V is TRBV5-4; 7 bases align to TRBD1. This CDR3 is built from 14 residues. Per germline, CDR1 SGHNT and CDR2 YYREEE (reference sequence). The ends lost 2 bases at V and 7 bases at J; junction bases unmatched: 6.

The J gene is TRBJ2-1, the V gene TRBV5-4, with 8 positions matching TRBD2. This CDR3 comprises 15 residues. The V gene end was trimmed by 3 bases and the J gene end by 6 bases; junction bases not matched to a gene: 8. Germline values: CDR1 SGHNT, CDR2 YYREEE (reference sequence). The CDR3 sequence is CASSSQRGTANEQFF. The CDR3 coding sequence is TGTGCCAGCAGCTCCCAGCGGGGGACCGCCAATGAGCAGTTCTTC.

V usage is TRBV12-5 and J usage is TRBJ2-7; D is undetermined. The ends were cut back, 0 bases at V and 2 bases at J, with 14 bases in the middle. The CDR3 covers 16 residues. Germline CDR1 LGHNT, CDR2 FRNRAP. CDR3 sequence (DNA): TGTGCTAGTGGTTTGGTAAGATCCCTACTGGCCTACGAGCAGTACTTC. Amino acids: CASGLVRSLLAYEQYF.

The J gene is TRBJ1-2, the V gene TRBV4-3; no clear D. The V and J ends lost 0 bases and 6 bases respectively, with 14 bases between them. Per germline, CDR1 LGHNA and CDR2 YSLEER. There are 15 residues in the CDR3. The CDR3 DNA sequence: TGCGCCAGCAGCCAAGACCCGGGAGGAAGGGATGGCTACACCTTC. It is translated as CASSQDPGGRDGYTF.

J is TRBJ1-1 and V is TRBV6-5; a weak D match, TRBD1 (5 bases). This CDR3 has 13 amino acids. V was pared by 7 bases and J by 10 bases, with 19 bases between. Germline values: CDR1 MNHEY, CDR2 SVGAGI. DNA of the CDR3: TGTGCCAGCACCTTCGGGGGGTCGGGCGGAGCTTTCTTT. The encoded protein is CASTFGGSGGAFF.

This clone came up once. This rearrangement joins TRBV2 to TRBJ1-6; TRBD1 is a possible D gene (6 bases). Trimming pared 7 bases from V and 10 bases from J, leaving 26 bases between. The CDR3 is 17 residues long. CDR1 is SNHLY, CDR2 FYNNEI, per germline. CDR3 amino acids: CASTYLGAGELRSPLHF. CDR3 bases: TGTGCCAGCACCTACCTGGGGGCGGGGGAACTTAGATCACCCCTCCACTTT.

There are a few counts of this clone. This chain joins TRBV2 and TRBJ2-7; no definite D call. Trimming stripped 3 bases from V and 0 bases from J, with 9 bases between. CDR3 size: 14 residues. Germline assignment: CDR1 SNHLY and CDR2 FYNNEI. CDR3: CASSEGTYSYEQYF. CDR3 DNA: TGTGCCAGCAGTGAGGGCACCTACTCCTACGAGCAGTACTTC.

The rearrangement links TRBV6-5 to TRBJ2-7; TRBD2 might be the D (5 bases). Germline V gene data show CDR1 as MNHEY and CDR2 as SVGAGI. Between the trimmed V and J ends, which lost 5 bases and 5 bases, there was a span of 19 bases. The CDR3 consists of 15 residues. The CDR3 spells CASSQTDGLLNEQYF. In nucleotides, the CDR3 is TGTGCCAGCAGTCAAACGGACGGACTCCTGAACGAGCAGTACTTC.

This rearrangement joins TRBV5-1 to TRBJ1-3, with a weak D call TRBD1 (6 bases). The V end lost 2 bases, the J end lost 4 bases, and 16 bases lay between the germline ends. Germline V gene data show CDR1 as SGHRS and CDR2 as YFSETQ. There are 16 residues in the CDR3. The DNA for the CDR3 is TGCGCCAGCAGCTTCAACTTGGCAGGGGACGGAAACACCATATATTTT. Protein sequence: CASSFNLAGDGNTIYF.

This clone was seen only once. The genes are TRBV18 and TRBJ1-2; tentatively, D is TRBD1 (5 bases). CDR3 size: 13 residues. V lost 3 bases and J 8 bases, leaving 13 bases between the germline ends. The V gene's germline CDR1 is KGHSH and CDR2 LQKENI. The CDR3 loop reads CASSPEGAPGYTF. The CDR3 DNA sequence: TGTGCCAGCTCACCGGAAGGGGCCCCAGGCTACACCTTC.

This clone was seen only once. This chain links TRBV6-5 with TRBJ1-1, with TRBD1 as a possible D gene (5 bases). With 0 bases removed from V and 6 bases from J, the gap between germline ends came to 11 bases. Germline V gene data show CDR1 as MNHEY and CDR2 as SVGAGI. There are 14 residues in the CDR3. As DNA, the CDR3 is TGTGCCAGCAGTTACTCGAGGCAGGGCGCTGAAGCTTTCTTT. This translates into CASSYSRQGAEAFF.

This rearrangement joins TRBV28 to TRBJ1-1; D gene ambiguous. Between the trimmed V and J ends, which lost 2 bases and 7 bases, there was a span of 5 bases. This CDR3 contains 11 residues. The germline CDR1 and CDR2 sequences are MDHEN and SYDVKM. DNA for the CDR3: TGTGCCAGCAGTTTAGTCAGTGAAGCTTTCTTT. This encodes CASSLVSEAFF. Looking up the rest from reference TRBV28 and TRBJ1-1 gives the full variable domain: DVKVTQSSRYLVKRTGEKVFLECVQDMDHENMFWYRQDPGLGLRLIYFSYDVKMKEKGDIPEGYSVSREKKERFSLILESASTNQTSMYLCASSLVSEAFFGQGTRLTVV.

This clone has more than one count but fewer than ten. The J gene is TRBJ1-6, the V gene TRBV7-2; no firm D call. Germline lookup yields CDR1 SGHTA and CDR2 FQGNSA. Deletions cut 6 bases from V and 10 bases from J, with 10 bases between. The CDR3 is made up of 12 amino acids. The CDR3 is CASSGYNSPLHF. The CDR3 bases are TGTGCCAGCAGTGGTTACAACTCACCCCTCCACTTT. The whole variable domain, remainder taken from reference TRBV7-2 and TRBJ1-6, is GAGVSQSPSNKVTEKGKDVELRCDPISGHTALYWYRQSLGQGLEFLIYFQGNSAPDKSGLPSDRFSAERTGGSVSTLTIQRTQQEDSAVYLCASSGYNSPLHFGNGTRLTVT.

The chain is built from TRBV18 and TRBJ1-1, with 9 positions matching TRBD1. J gave up 8 bases and V 2 bases, and 9 bases lay outside the gene matches. Germline-derived CDR1 and CDR2 are KGHSH and LQKENI. CDR3 length: 15 residues. The DNA for the CDR3 is TGTGCCAGCTCACCATTCGGGACAGGGATACAAGAAGCTTTCTTT. Amino acid sequence: CASSPFGTGIQEAFF.

This clone was found a few times. V usage is TRBV25-1 and J usage is TRBJ1-6; no firm D call. Germline-derived CDR1 and CDR2 are MGHDK and SYGVNS. The CDR3 runs 11 residues. The V and J ends lost 4 bases and 16 bases respectively, with 11 bases between them. The CDR3 DNA reads TGTGCCAGCAGTGCAGCCCAGAGGCTCCACTTT. This sequence encodes CASSAAQRLHF.

The J gene is TRBJ1-1, the V gene TRBV28; possible D gene TRBD1, 6 bases. Germline V gene data show CDR1 as MDHEN and CDR2 as SYDVKM. The CDR3 is 13 residues long. V lost 6 bases, J lost 12 bases, and 20 bases lay in between. The CDR3 spells CASRRTSKQGTFF. The CDR3 DNA reads as TGTGCCAGCAGACGAACTTCGAAACAGGGTACTTTCTTT.

The CDR3 DNA follows: TGTGCCAGCAGTCGGACCAAACTAGGGAATGAGCAGTTCTTC. Protein: CASSRTKLGNEQFF. The V gene is TRBV2, the J gene TRBJ2-1; possibly TRBD2 for D (5 bases). Germline values: CDR1 SNHLY, CDR2 FYNNEI. There are 14 residues in the CDR3. The V end was cut by 5 bases, the J end by 7 bases, with 15 bases between.

The sample holds a few counts of this clone. The V and J genes are TRBV6-5 and TRBJ1-2, with 9 nucleotides matching TRBD1. Germline CDR1 and CDR2: MNHEY and SVGAGI. This CDR3 spans 13 amino acids. CDR3 sequence: CASRGTGRYGYTF. CDR3 DNA sequence: TGTGCAAGCCGAGGGACAGGGAGGTATGGCTACACCTTC.

V gene TRBV5-1 combines with J gene TRBJ1-1, with TRBD1 matching over 7 bases. The V gene end was trimmed by 0 bases and the J gene end by 4 bases; junction bases not matched to a gene: 12. CDR3 length: 17 residues. Germline loops: CDR1 SGHRS, CDR2 YFSETQ. CDR3 amino acids: CASSLVGGSSGGTEAFF. The CDR3 coding sequence is TGCGCCAGCAGCTTGGTCGGCGGTTCGTCAGGGGGCACTGAAGCTTTCTTT.

The chain carries TRBV5-1 and TRBJ1-1; perhaps TRBD1 as D (5 bases). The germline V and J ends were trimmed by 0 bases and 5 bases, with 14 bases remaining between them. The germline gives CDR1 SGHRS, CDR2 YFSETQ. The CDR3 loop spans 15 amino acids. The CDR3 is CASSLGRTLGTEAFF. In DNA, the CDR3 is TGCGCCAGCAGCTTGGGACGGACACTGGGAACTGAAGCTTTCTTT.